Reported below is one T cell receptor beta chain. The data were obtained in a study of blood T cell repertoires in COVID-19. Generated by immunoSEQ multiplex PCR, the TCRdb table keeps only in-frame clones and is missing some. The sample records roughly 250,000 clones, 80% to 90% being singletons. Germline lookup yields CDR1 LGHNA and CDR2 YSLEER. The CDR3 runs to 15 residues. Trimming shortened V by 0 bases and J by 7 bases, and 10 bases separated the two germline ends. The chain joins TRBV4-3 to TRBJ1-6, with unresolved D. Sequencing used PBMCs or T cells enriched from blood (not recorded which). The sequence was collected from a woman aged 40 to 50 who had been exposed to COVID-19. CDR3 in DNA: TGCGCCAGCAGCCAAGATCGGGTGGTGAATTCACCCCTCCACTTT. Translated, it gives CASSQDRVVNSPLHF.